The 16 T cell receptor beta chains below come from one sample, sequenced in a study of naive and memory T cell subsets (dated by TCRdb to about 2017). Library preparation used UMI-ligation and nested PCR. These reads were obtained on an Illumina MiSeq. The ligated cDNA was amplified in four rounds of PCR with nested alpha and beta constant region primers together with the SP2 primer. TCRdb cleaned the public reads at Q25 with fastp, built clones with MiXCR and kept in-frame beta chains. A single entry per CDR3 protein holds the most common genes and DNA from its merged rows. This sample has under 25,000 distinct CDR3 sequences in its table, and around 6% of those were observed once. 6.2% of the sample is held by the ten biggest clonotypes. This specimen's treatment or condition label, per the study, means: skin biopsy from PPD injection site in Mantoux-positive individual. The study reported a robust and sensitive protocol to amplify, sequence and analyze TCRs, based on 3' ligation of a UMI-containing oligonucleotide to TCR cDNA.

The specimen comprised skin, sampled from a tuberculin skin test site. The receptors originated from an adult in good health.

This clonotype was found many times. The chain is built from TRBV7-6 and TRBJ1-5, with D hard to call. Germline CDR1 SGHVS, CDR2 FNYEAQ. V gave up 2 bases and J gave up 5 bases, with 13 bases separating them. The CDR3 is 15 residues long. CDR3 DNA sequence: TGTGCCAGCAGCTTACGGGATCGACATGATCAGCCCCAGCATTTT. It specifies CASSLRDRHDQPQHF.

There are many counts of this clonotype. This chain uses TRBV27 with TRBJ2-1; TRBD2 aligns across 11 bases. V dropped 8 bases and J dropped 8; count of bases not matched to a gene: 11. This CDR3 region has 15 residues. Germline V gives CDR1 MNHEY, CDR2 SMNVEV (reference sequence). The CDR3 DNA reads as TGTGCCAGCGGATTAGCGGGAGGGCCATTGTATGAGCAGTTCTTC. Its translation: CASGLAGGPLYEQFF.

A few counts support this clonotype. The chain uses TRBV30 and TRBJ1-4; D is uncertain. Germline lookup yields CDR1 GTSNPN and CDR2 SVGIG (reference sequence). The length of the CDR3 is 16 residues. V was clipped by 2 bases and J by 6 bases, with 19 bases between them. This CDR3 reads CAWSSPAPRFDEKLFF. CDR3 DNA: TGTGCCTGGAGTTCTCCTGCCCCCCGCTTCGATGAAAAACTGTTTTTT.

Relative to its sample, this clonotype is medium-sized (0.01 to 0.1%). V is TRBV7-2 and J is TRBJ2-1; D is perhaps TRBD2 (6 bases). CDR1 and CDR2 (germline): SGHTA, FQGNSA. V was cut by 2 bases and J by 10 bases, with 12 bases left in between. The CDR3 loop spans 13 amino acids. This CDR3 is CASSLPGLREQFF. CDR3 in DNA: TGTGCCAGCAGCTTACCGGGACTTCGAGAGCAGTTCTTC.

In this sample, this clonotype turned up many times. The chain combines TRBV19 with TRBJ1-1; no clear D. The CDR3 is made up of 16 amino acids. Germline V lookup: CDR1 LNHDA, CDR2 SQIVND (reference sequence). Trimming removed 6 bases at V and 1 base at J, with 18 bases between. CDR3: CASRPWTHGANTEAFF. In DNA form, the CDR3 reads TGTGCCAGTAGGCCATGGACTCACGGAGCGAACACTGAAGCTTTCTTT.

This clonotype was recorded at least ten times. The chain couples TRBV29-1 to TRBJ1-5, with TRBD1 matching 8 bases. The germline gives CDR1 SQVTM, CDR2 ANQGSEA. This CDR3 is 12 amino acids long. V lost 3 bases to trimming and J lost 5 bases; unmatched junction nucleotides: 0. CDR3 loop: CSVETGDQPQHF. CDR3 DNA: TGCAGCGTTGAGACAGGGGATCAGCCCCAGCATTTT.

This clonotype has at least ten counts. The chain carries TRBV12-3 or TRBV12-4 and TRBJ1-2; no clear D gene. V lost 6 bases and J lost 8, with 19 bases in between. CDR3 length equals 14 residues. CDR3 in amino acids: CASSLDLLGRGYTF. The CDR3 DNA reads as TGTGCCAGCAGCCTAGACTTGCTGGGCCGCGGCTACACCTTC.

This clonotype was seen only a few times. The CDR3 region is CASSFSRQGAGNTIYF. CDR3 sequence (DNA): TGTGCCAGCAGCTTCTCGCGGCAGGGGGCTGGAAACACCATATATTTT. The V call is TRBV7-2, the J call TRBJ1-3; 7 bases line up with TRBD1. The CDR3 sequence is 16 residues long. The junction had 7 bases not matched to a gene; V was cut back by 3 bases and J by 2 bases. The germline CDR1 and CDR2 sequences are SGHTA and FQGNSA. Variable domain in full (rest from reference TRBV7-2 and TRBJ1-3): GAGVSQSPSNKVTEKGKDVELRCDPISGHTALYWYRQSLGQGLEFLIYFQGNSAPDKSGLPSDRFSAERTGGSVSTLTIQRTQQEDSAVYLCASSFSRQGAGNTIYFGEGSWLTVV.

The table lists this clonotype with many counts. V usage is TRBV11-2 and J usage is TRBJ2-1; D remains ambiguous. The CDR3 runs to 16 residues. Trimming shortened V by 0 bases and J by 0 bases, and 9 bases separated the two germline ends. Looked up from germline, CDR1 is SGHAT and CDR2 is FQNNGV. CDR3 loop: CASSLDLADSYNEQFF. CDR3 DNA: TGTGCCAGCAGCTTAGATTTGGCGGACTCCTACAATGAGCAGTTCTTC.

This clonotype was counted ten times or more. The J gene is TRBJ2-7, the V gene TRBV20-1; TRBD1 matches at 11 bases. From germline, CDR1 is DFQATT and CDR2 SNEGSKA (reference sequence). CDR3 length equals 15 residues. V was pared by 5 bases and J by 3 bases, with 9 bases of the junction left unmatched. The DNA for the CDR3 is TGCAGTGCTTCTCAGCCGGGGACAGGGGGCTACGAGCAGTACTTC. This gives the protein CSASQPGTGGYEQYF.

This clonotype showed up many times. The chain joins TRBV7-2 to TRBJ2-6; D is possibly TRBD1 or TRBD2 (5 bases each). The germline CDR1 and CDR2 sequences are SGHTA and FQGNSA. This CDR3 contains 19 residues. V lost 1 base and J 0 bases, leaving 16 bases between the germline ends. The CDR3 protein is CASSLDGARAYSGANVLTF. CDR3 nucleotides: TGTGCCAGCAGCTTAGACGGGGCACGGGCCTACTCTGGGGCCAACGTCCTGACTTTC.

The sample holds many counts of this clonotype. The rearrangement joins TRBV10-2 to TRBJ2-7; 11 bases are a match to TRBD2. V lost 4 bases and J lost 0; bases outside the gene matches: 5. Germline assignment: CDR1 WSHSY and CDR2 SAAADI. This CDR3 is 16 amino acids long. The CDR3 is CASSGSGTSGSYEQYF. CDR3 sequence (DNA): TGCGCCAGCAGTGGCTCCGGGACTAGCGGCTCCTACGAGCAGTACTTC.

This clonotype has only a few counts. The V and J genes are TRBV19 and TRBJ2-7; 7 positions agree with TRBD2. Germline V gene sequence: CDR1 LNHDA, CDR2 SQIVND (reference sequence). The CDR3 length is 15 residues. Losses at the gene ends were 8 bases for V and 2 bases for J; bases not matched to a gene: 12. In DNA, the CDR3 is TGTGCCAGTTGGGGGACTAAAGCGCAACCCTACGAGCAGTACTTC. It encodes CASWGTKAQPYEQYF. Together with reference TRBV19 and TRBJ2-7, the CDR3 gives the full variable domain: DGGITQSPKYLFRKEGQNVTLSCEQNLNHDAMYWYRQDPGQGLRLIYYSQIVNDFQKGDIAEGYSVSREKKESFPLTVTSAQKNPTAFYLCASWGTKAQPYEQYFGPGTRLTVT.

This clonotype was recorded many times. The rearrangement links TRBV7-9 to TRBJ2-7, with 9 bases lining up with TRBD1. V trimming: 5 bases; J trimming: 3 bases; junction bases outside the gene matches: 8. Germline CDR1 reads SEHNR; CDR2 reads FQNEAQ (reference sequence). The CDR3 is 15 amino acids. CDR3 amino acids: CASSPQDRGYYEQYF. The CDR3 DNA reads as TGTGCCAGCAGCCCGCAGGACAGGGGATACTACGAGCAGTACTTC.

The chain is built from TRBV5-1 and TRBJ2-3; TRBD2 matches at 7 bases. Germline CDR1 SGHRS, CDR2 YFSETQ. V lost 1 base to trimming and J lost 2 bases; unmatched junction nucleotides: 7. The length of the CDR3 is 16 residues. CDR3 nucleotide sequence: TGCGCCAGCAGCTTGCTAGCGGCCTATACCACAGATACGCAGTATTTT. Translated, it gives CASSLLAAYTTDTQYF.

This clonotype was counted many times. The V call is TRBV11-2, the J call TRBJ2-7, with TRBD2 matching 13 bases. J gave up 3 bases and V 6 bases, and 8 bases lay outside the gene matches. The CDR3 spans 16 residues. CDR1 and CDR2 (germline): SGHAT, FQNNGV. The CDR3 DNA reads TGTGCCAGCAGAAGAACTAGCGGGAGGGCCAACTACGAGCAGTACTTC. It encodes CASRRTSGRANYEQYF.